These 13 T cell receptor beta chains share one sample of origin, sequenced in a study of cytomegalovirus exposure and HLA in healthy donors. 60 Vbeta and 13 Jbeta primers were used in PCR. TCRdb keeps only in-frame clones here, not all; method: immunoSEQ multiplex PCR. The sample shows about 92,000 clones, roughly 63% of them seen only once. Sequencing was performed on PBMCs. The receptors here all came from a man aged 45-65 years in good health and CMV-seronegative.

The rearrangement uses TRBV5-4 and TRBJ2-1; 8 nucleotides align to TRBD2. Losses at the gene ends were 0 bases for V and 6 bases for J; bases not matched to a gene: 8. Germline lookup yields CDR1 SGHNT and CDR2 YYREEE (reference sequence). The CDR3 contains 16 residues. CDR3: CASSLVRGGFGNEQFF. In DNA form, the CDR3 reads TGTGCCAGCAGCTTGGTCCGGGGGGGTTTCGGCAATGAGCAGTTCTTC. Based on the CDR3 plus reference TRBV5-4 and TRBJ2-1, the full variable domain is ETGVTQSPTHLIKTRGQQVTLRCSSQSGHNTVSWYQQALGQGPQFIFQYYREEENGRGNFPPRFSGLQFPNYSSELNVNALELDDSALYLCASSLVRGGFGNEQFFGPGTRLTVL.

This clone was recorded only once. The chain couples TRBV15 to TRBJ1-5, with D tentatively TRBD1 (6 bases). V lost 1 base to trimming and J lost 0 bases, with 10 bases between them. The CDR3 length is 16 residues. The germline gives CDR1 LNHNV, CDR2 YYDKDF (reference sequence). The CDR3 DNA reads TGTGCCACCAGCAGAGGGGGGCTCTATAGCAATCAGCCCCAGCATTTT. Its translation is CATSRGGLYSNQPQHF.

This chain links TRBV10-1 with TRBJ1-1, with D unclear. The CDR3 runs 10 residues. Between the trimmed V and J ends, which lost 8 bases and 10 bases, there was a span of 11 bases. Germline V gene sequence: CDR1 WNHNN, CDR2 SYGVQD (reference sequence). CDR3 region: CASSRLGAFF. The CDR3, as DNA: TGCGCCAGCTCTAGGTTGGGAGCTTTCTTT.

J is TRBJ2-7 and V is TRBV9, with TRBD2 matching 13 bases. From germline, CDR1 is SGDLS and CDR2 YYNGEE. Trimming took 4 bases from V and 3 from J; bases not matched to a gene: 4. This CDR3 is built from 15 residues. The CDR3 DNA is TGTGCCAGCAGCCCCGGACTAGCGGGGGTCTACGAGCAGTACTTC. Amino acid sequence: CASSPGLAGVYEQYF.

V gene TRBV30 combines with J gene TRBJ2-3; 7 nucleotides line up with TRBD2. The CDR3 sequence is 13 residues long. V was pared by 3 bases and J by 6 bases, with 6 bases of the junction left unmatched. In germline, CDR1 is GTSNPN, CDR2 SVGIG (reference sequence). The CDR3 sequence: CAWRLAGADTQYF. CDR3 sequence (DNA): TGTGCCTGGAGGTTGGCGGGAGCCGATACGCAGTATTTT.

The DNA of the CDR3 is TGTGCCAGCAGCGCCACAGGGGTTGGGACCCAGTACTTC. Translated: CASSATGVGTQYF. The gene calls are TRBV7-3 and TRBJ2-5, with 7 bases that match TRBD1. The CDR3 has 13 amino acids. V dropped 5 bases and J dropped 7; count of bases not matched to a gene: 7. Germline assignment: CDR1 SGHTA and CDR2 FQGTGA.

The chain recombines TRBV11-2 with TRBJ1-6; 12 bases map to TRBD1. Trimming at V came to 5 bases and at J to 12 bases, leaving 5 bases not matched to a gene. The CDR3 covers 14 residues. Germline CDR1 and CDR2: SGHAT and FQNNGV. The CDR3 DNA reads TGTGCCAGCAGCCAGGGACAGGGGGCGCGACCCCTCCACTTT. This sequence encodes CASSQGQGARPLHF. The full variable domain, in which reference TRBV11-2 and TRBJ1-6 provide the parts outside the CDR3, is EAGVAQSPRYKIIEKRQSVAFWCNPISGHATLYWYQQILGQGPKLLIQFQNNGVVDDSQLPKDRFSAERLKGVDSTLKIQPAKLEDSAVYLCASSQGQGARPLHFGNGTRLTVT.

The chain links TRBV29-1 to TRBJ1-2; D is ambiguous. The V gene's germline CDR1 is SQVTM and CDR2 ANQGSEA. The V end was cut by 2 bases, the J end by 5 bases, with 9 bases between. This CDR3 spans 12 amino acids. CDR3 nucleotides: TGCAGCGTTGAACAGGATATTTATGGCTACACCTTC. Its translation: CSVEQDIYGYTF. The full variable domain, with the rest looked up from reference TRBV29-1 and TRBJ1-2, is SAVISQKPSRDICQRGTSLTIQCQVDSQVTMMFWYRQQPGQSLTLIATANQGSEATYESGFVIDKFPISRPNLTFSTLTVSNMSPEDSSIYLCSVEQDIYGYTFGSGTRLTVV.

The chain recombines TRBV29-1 with TRBJ2-3, with 9 bases lining up with TRBD2. Germline-derived CDR1 and CDR2 are SQVTM and ANQGSEA. This CDR3 contains 16 residues. CDR3 protein: CRVSGVAGGRPDTQYF. CDR3 DNA: TGCAGGGTTTCGGGGGTCGCGGGGGGGCGTCCAGATACGCAGTATTTT.

This chain links TRBV6-5 with TRBJ1-2, with no clear D. This CDR3 contains 15 residues. Looked up from germline, CDR1 is MNHEY and CDR2 is SVGAGI. V shed 6 bases and J shed 5 bases, with 19 bases lying between them. CDR3 nucleotide sequence: TGTGCCAGCAGCCAGAGGTACACTATGCAGTATGGCTACACCTTC. Translated, it gives CASSQRYTMQYGYTF.

The chain uses TRBV13 and TRBJ1-1; D unclear. This CDR3 comprises 14 residues. Trimming pared 2 bases from V and 0 bases from J, leaving 7 bases between. Germline V gene sequence: CDR1 PRHDT, CDR2 FYEKMQ (reference sequence). CDR3 sequence reads: CASSLSGVNTEAFF. The CDR3 nucleotides read TGTGCCAGCAGCTTATCCGGGGTGAACACTGAAGCTTTCTTT. Together with reference TRBV13 and TRBJ1-1, the CDR3 gives the full variable domain: AAGVIQSPRHLIKEKRETATLKCYPIPRHDTVYWYQQGPGQDPQFLISFYEKMQSDKGSIPDRFSAQQFSDYHSELNMSSLELGDSALYFCASSLSGVNTEAFFGQGTRLTVV.

The V and J genes are TRBV28 and TRBJ1-2; the match to TRBD1 covers 10 bases. Germline CDR1 reads MDHEN; CDR2 reads SYDVKM. The junction had 10 bases not matched to a gene; V was cut back by 5 bases and J by 4 bases. The CDR3 totals 16 residues. CDR3 sequence reads: CASSPQDRGAFYGYTF. The CDR3, as DNA: TGTGCCAGCAGTCCCCAGGACAGGGGGGCCTTCTATGGCTACACCTTC.

For the CDR3, the DNA is TGTGCCAGCAGCTTGGTAGGGGGTGAGACCCAGTACTTC. Protein: CASSLVGGETQYF. V is TRBV7-9 and J is TRBJ2-5; tentative D call: TRBD1 (6 bases). There are 13 residues in the CDR3. From germline, CDR1 is SEHNR and CDR2 FQNEAQ (reference sequence). The V and J ends lost 3 bases and 5 bases respectively, with 10 bases between them.